Shown below are 32 T cell receptor beta chains from a single sample sequenced in a study of T cells in Graves' hyperthyroidism and ophthalmopathy. Researchers took RNA transcripts and amplified the TCR beta CDR3 regions from them. When the TCR CDR3 underwent first-round RT-PCR, the HTBI primer set was used. TCRdb redid the calling of the multiplex PCR reads with MiXCR, one entry per CDR3 protein. The data contain some 550,000 distinct CDR3 sequences, 16% of them singletons. The sample was blood. These receptors all come from a woman aged 40-49 years with Graves' ophthalmopathy.

The sample holds a few counts of this clonotype. The rearrangement links TRBV4-2 to TRBJ2-1; unclear D gene. The CDR3 runs 12 residues. Germline CDR1 is LGHNA and CDR2 is YNFKEQ. V lost 0 bases to trimming and J lost 10 bases, with 7 bases between them. This CDR3 is CASSQDRREQFF. CDR3 sequence (DNA): TGTGCCAGCAGCCAAGATCGCAGGGAGCAGTTCTTC.

V gene TRBV19 combines with J gene TRBJ1-5; D might be TRBD1 (5 bases). Germline CDR1 reads LNHDA; CDR2 reads SQIVND (reference sequence). The CDR3 has 14 amino acids. The V end was cut by 5 bases, the J end by 2 bases, with 10 bases between. CDR3 DNA: TGTGCCAGTAGTTGGGACGGTCGCAATCAGCCCCAGCATTTT. Protein product: CASSWDGRNQPQHF.

Note on this clonotype: This may be a read error, as it is one base from a much larger clone. The chain is built from TRBV29-1 and TRBJ2-1; 7 bases match TRBD1. The length of the CDR3 is 14 residues. The V gene's germline CDR1 is SQVTM and CDR2 ANQGSEA. CDR3 residues: CSAEERGQTNEQFF. The CDR3 nucleotides are TGCAGCGCTGAAGAGAGGGGACAGACCAATGAGCAGTTCTTC.

This chain links TRBV19 with TRBJ1-1; 9 nucleotides align to TRBD1. The CDR3 is made up of 15 amino acids. Looked up from germline, CDR1 is LNHDA and CDR2 is SQIVND (reference sequence). Trimming removed 5 bases from V and 1 base from J; junction bases left unmatched: 5. The CDR3 spells CASSVNRGRNTEAFF. DNA for the CDR3: TGTGCCAGTAGTGTAAACAGGGGGCGGAACACTGAAGCTTTCTTT.

This clonotype was observed a handful of times. V and J are TRBV10-3 and TRBJ2-5, with a weak D call TRBD1 (5 bases). V was trimmed by 0 bases and J by 7 bases, leaving 6 bases between them. The CDR3 runs 12 residues. Per germline, CDR1 ENHRY and CDR2 SYGVKD. The CDR3 reads CAISESQGTQYF. CDR3 coding DNA: TGTGCCATCAGTGAGTCTCAGGGGACCCAGTACTTC.

This clonotype was recorded many times. The chain is built from TRBV5-1 and TRBJ2-7; a weak D match, TRBD2 (6 bases). This CDR3 spans 13 amino acids. Trimming left V 4 bases short and J 1 base short, with 9 bases between. The germline V gene encodes CDR1 SGHRS and CDR2 YFSETQ. Written as DNA, the CDR3 is TGCGCCAGCAGCCCGGGGGAGTCCTACGAGCAGTACTTC. Its protein product is CASSPGESYEQYF.

This clonotype was recorded many times. The gene calls are TRBV5-1 and TRBJ2-7; TRBD1 matches at 7 bases. The germline V gene encodes CDR1 SGHRS and CDR2 YFSETQ. The CDR3 extends over 14 amino acids. V shed 2 bases, J shed 3 bases, and the junction held 5 bases outside the gene matches. CDR3 in amino acids: CASSFSGQSYEQYF. The CDR3 nucleotides read TGCGCCAGCAGCTTCTCGGGACAGAGCTACGAGCAGTACTTC.

Many counts were recorded for this clonotype. This chain connects TRBV18 to TRBJ2-3; TRBD2 agrees at 9 bases. Germline CDR1 and CDR2: KGHSH and LQKENI. After removal of 2 bases from V and 5 bases from J, the junction contained 5 bases not matched to a gene. This CDR3 spans 15 amino acids. The CDR3 nucleotides are TGTGCCAGCTCACCAATGAGGACTAGCGAAGATACGCAGTATTTT. Amino acids: CASSPMRTSEDTQYF.

This clonotype was observed at least ten times. The genes are TRBV30 and TRBJ2-7; 7 bases match TRBD1. Germline-derived CDR1 and CDR2 are GTSNPN and SVGIG (reference sequence). V lost 0 bases, J lost 3 bases, and 2 bases stayed unmatched. The CDR3 has 13 amino acids. The DNA for the CDR3 is TGTGCCTGGAGTGTGAACAGGGGCTACGAGCAGTACTTC. Translation: CAWSVNRGYEQYF. Combining the CDR3 with reference TRBV30 and TRBJ2-7 gives the whole variable domain SQTIHQWPATLVQPVGSPLSLECTVEGTSNPNLYWYRQAAGRGLQLLFYSVGIGQISSEVPQNLSASRPQDRQFILSSKKLLLSDSGFYLCAWSVNRGYEQYFGPGTRLTVT.

The chain couples TRBV28 to TRBJ2-1; 7 bases are a match to TRBD2. Looked up from germline, CDR1 is MDHEN and CDR2 is SYDVKM. V was pared by 6 bases and J by 2 bases, with 10 bases of the junction left unmatched. The CDR3 spans 16 residues. The CDR3 DNA follows: TGTGCCAGCAGCTCTTCTAGCGGTACCCCCTACAATGAGCAGTTCTTC. Amino acid sequence: CASSSSSGTPYNEQFF. Using reference TRBV28 and TRBJ2-1 for the parts outside the CDR3, the full variable domain is DVKVTQSSRYLVKRTGEKVFLECVQDMDHENMFWYRQDPGLGLRLIYFSYDVKMKEKGDIPEGYSVSREKKERFSLILESASTNQTSMYLCASSSSSGTPYNEQFFGPGTRLTVL.

The V and J genes are TRBV27 and TRBJ2-5; TRBD1 or TRBD2 may be the D gene (6 bases each). The ends were cut back, 4 bases at V and 0 bases at J, with 12 bases in the middle. The CDR3 sequence is 15 residues long. Germline CDR1 and CDR2: MNHEY and SMNVEV (reference sequence). The CDR3 DNA is TGTGCCAGCAGTTATCAAGGGGGGTACCAAGAGACCCAGTACTTC. Protein: CASSYQGGYQETQYF.

The J gene is TRBJ1-1, the V gene TRBV10-2; tentatively, D is TRBD1 (6 bases). The CDR3 loop spans 12 amino acids. Germline loops: CDR1 WSHSY, CDR2 SAAADI. V lost 8 bases and J 4 bases, leaving 11 bases between the germline ends. The CDR3 DNA sequence: TGCGCCAGCTCAGCAGGGGTCACTGAAGCTTTCTTT. This encodes CASSAGVTEAFF.

The sample holds a few counts of this clonotype. The chain uses TRBV18 and TRBJ2-1, with 8 bases identical to TRBD2. Trimming at V came to 4 bases and at J to 5 bases, leaving 7 bases not matched to a gene. The CDR3 sequence is 15 residues long. Per germline, CDR1 KGHSH and CDR2 LQKENI. The CDR3: CASSLVFGRDNEQFF. The CDR3 bases are TGTGCCAGCTCACTGGTTTTCGGGAGGGACAATGAGCAGTTCTTC.

The chain combines TRBV29-1 with TRBJ1-3; D gene ambiguous. The germline V and J ends were trimmed by 1 base and 7 bases, with 11 bases remaining between them. The CDR3 has 13 amino acids. Per germline, CDR1 SQVTM and CDR2 ANQGSEA. CDR3 DNA: TGCAGCGTTGAAGGGAGCTTGGGGAACACCATATATTTT. This sequence encodes CSVEGSLGNTIYF. The full variable domain, rest sourced from reference TRBV29-1 and TRBJ1-3, is SAVISQKPSRDICQRGTSLTIQCQVDSQVTMMFWYRQQPGQSLTLIATANQGSEATYESGFVIDKFPISRPNLTFSTLTVSNMSPEDSSIYLCSVEGSLGNTIYFGEGSWLTVV.

This clonotype was seen a few times. The chain couples TRBV20-1 to TRBJ1-2; 7 nucleotides match TRBD1. The V gene's germline CDR1 is DFQATT and CDR2 SNEGSKA (reference sequence). With 5 bases clipped from V and 2 bases from J, the junction kept 5 bases outside the gene matches. The CDR3 covers 13 residues. The CDR3, as DNA: TGCAGTGCTTTTTACAGGGGAAACTATGGCTACACCTTC. This codes for CSAFYRGNYGYTF.

This clonotype was counted ten times or more. The V and J genes are TRBV28 and TRBJ2-7, with TRBD2 as a possible D gene (6 bases). The ends were cut back, 1 base at V and 9 bases at J, with 10 bases in the middle. The CDR3 contains 12 residues. Looked up from germline, CDR1 is MDHEN and CDR2 is SYDVKM. DNA for the CDR3: TGTGCCAGCAGTTTATTGGCCGGGAGGCAGTACTTC. It encodes CASSLLAGRQYF.

Concerning this clonotype itself: Just one base apart from a much larger clone, this may be a read error. This rearrangement joins TRBV20-1 to TRBJ1-1; 7 bases are a match to TRBD1. Trimming cost V 0 bases and J 0 bases; bases outside gene matches: 1. The length of the CDR3 is 14 residues. The germline CDR1 and CDR2 sequences are DFQATT and SNEGSKA (reference sequence). CDR3 nucleotide sequence: TGCAGTGCTAGAGATGGACAGGTGAACACTGAAGCTTTCTTT. Its translation: CSARDGQVNTEAFF.

The V call is TRBV12-3 or TRBV12-4, the J call TRBJ1-2; 8 nucleotides align to TRBD1. V shed 10 bases, J shed 0 bases, and the junction held 4 bases outside the gene matches. This CDR3 is built from 13 residues. As DNA, the CDR3 is TGTGCCACCGCACAGGGGGCTAACTATGGCTACACCTTC. Translating it yields CATAQGANYGYTF.

This clonotype was observed at least ten times. The V call is TRBV11-1, the J call TRBJ2-2; D unclear. The CDR3 totals 14 residues. In germline, CDR1 is SGHAT, CDR2 FQDESV (reference sequence). V was pared by 1 base and J by 9 bases, with 12 bases between. The CDR3 DNA reads TGTGCCAGCAGCTTAGGAGCGTTCCCGTGGGAGCTGTTTTTT. Protein product: CASSLGAFPWELFF.

On this clonotype itself: A much larger clonotype is one base distant, so this may be a read error. The chain recombines TRBV18 with TRBJ2-7; D gene unclear. CDR3 length equals 14 residues. The ends were cut back, 3 bases at V and 6 bases at J, with 15 bases in the middle. From germline, CDR1 is KGHSH and CDR2 LQKENI. The CDR3 bases are TGTGCCAGCTCACCGGTAAAGGAGATCTGCGAGCAGTACTTC. This sequence encodes CASSPVKEICEQYF.

About this clonotype: It may be a read error: a sequence one base away is much more abundant. Without the conserved terminal phenylalanine or tryptophan, this CDR3 likely stems from a read error. CDR3 in DNA: TGCAGTGCTAGCGGGAGGGCCTACAATGAGCAGTTCCTC. It is translated as CSASGRAYNEQFL. The chain uses TRBV20-1 and TRBJ2-1; 8 positions match TRBD2. V lost 3 bases to trimming and J lost 2 bases; unmatched junction nucleotides: 0. Germline V gene data show CDR1 as DFQATT and CDR2 as SNEGSKA (reference sequence). The CDR3 is made up of 13 amino acids.

This clonotype was observed many times. This chain uses TRBV28 with TRBJ2-5, with 8 bases fitting TRBD2. V shed 10 bases, J shed 3 bases, and the junction held 19 bases outside the gene matches. This CDR3 has 17 amino acids. The germline V gene encodes CDR1 MDHEN and CDR2 SYDVKM. The CDR3 spells CATPPSPLRGGEETQYF. The CDR3 bases are TGTGCCACCCCACCTTCTCCTCTACGGGGGGGCGAAGAGACCCAGTACTTC.

With respect to this clonotype: A read error may be the cause here, since a much bigger clone is one base away. The chain uses TRBV7-3 and TRBJ2-7; 8 nucleotides align to TRBD1. This CDR3 region has 13 residues. The junction had 5 bases not matched to a gene; V was cut back by 5 bases and J by 5 bases. The germline gives CDR1 SGHTA, CDR2 FQGTGA. CDR3 residues: CASSQTGADEQYF. CDR3 in DNA: TGTGCCAGCAGCCAGACAGGGGCCGACGAGCAGTACTTC.

This clonotype was detected many times. V and J are TRBV3-1 and TRBJ1-6; 9 bases line up with TRBD1. Trimming cost V 4 bases and J 10 bases; bases outside gene matches: 8. The CDR3 spans 15 residues. Germline V gene data show CDR1 as LGHDT and CDR2 as YNNKEL (reference sequence). CDR3 region: CASSLGPGQGSPLHF. The DNA of the CDR3 is TGTGCCAGCAGCCTCGGACCTGGACAGGGGTCACCCCTCCACTTT.

This clonotype was counted only a few times. Germline is not matched at one junction end, which may reflect a read error. The J gene is TRBJ2-1, the V gene TRBV20-1, with D possibly being TRBD2 (6 bases). Germline-derived CDR1 and CDR2 are DFQATT and SNEGSKA (reference sequence). This CDR3 contains 14 residues. The CDR3 protein is CSASLARTVNKQFF. The CDR3 DNA reads TGCAGTGCTTCCCTAGCGAGGACCGTCAATAAGCAGTTCTTC.

The chain joins TRBV10-3 to TRBJ1-1; D might be TRBD1 (6 bases). This CDR3 has 16 amino acids. CDR1 ENHRY and CDR2 SYGVKD come from the germline V gene. V was shortened by 4 bases and J by 1 base, with 16 bases between the two germline ends. CDR3: CAISGGGGRGNTEAFF. As DNA, the CDR3 is TGTGCCATCAGTGGAGGTGGGGGGCGCGGGAACACTGAAGCTTTCTTT.

This clonotype was picked up many times. This rearrangement joins TRBV3-1 to TRBJ2-1; D call uncertain. The CDR3 spans 12 residues. Germline lookup yields CDR1 LGHDT and CDR2 YNNKEL (reference sequence). The V gene lost 1 base and the J gene lost 6 bases, with 4 bases spanning the gap. The CDR3 nucleotides are TGTGCCAGCAGCCAAGCTGGCAATGAGCAGTTCTTC. Its protein is CASSQAGNEQFF.

The chain couples TRBV2 to TRBJ2-6; 8 nucleotides align to TRBD2. The germline V gene encodes CDR1 SNHLY and CDR2 FYNNEI. The CDR3 loop spans 17 amino acids. V gave up 6 bases and J gave up 4 bases; unmatched junction bases: 11. The CDR3 DNA is TGTGCCAGCAGCTTAGGGACCGGGGGGGTAGGGGCCAACGTCCTGACTTTC. Translating it yields CASSLGTGGVGANVLTF.

In its sample, this clonotype was seen many times. The chain combines TRBV30 with TRBJ2-1; 8 nucleotides match TRBD1. CDR1 GTSNPN and CDR2 SVGIG come from the germline V gene (reference sequence). Trimming cost V 0 bases and J 5 bases; bases outside gene matches: 6. CDR3 length: 15 amino acids. The CDR3 loop is CAWSVGQGINNEQFF. Written as DNA, the CDR3 is TGTGCCTGGAGTGTCGGACAGGGAATTAACAATGAGCAGTTCTTC.

This clonotype came up a few times. The chain couples TRBV6-2 or TRBV6-3 to TRBJ2-2; D possibly uses TRBD1 or TRBD2 (5 bases each). The CDR3 covers 15 residues. V lost 6 bases and J lost 1, with 12 bases in between. CDR1 and CDR2 (germline): MNHEY, SVGEGT. Written as DNA, the CDR3 is TGTGCCAGCAGCAAAACTAGGGGGAACACCGGGGAGCTGTTTTTT. As protein: CASSKTRGNTGELFF.

This rearrangement joins TRBV9 to TRBJ2-7, with a tentative D call TRBD2 (6 bases). The CDR3 extends over 15 amino acids. In germline, CDR1 is SGDLS, CDR2 YYNGEE. Trimming removed 2 bases at V and 4 bases at J, with 16 bases between. CDR3 nucleotides: TGTGCCAGCAGCGTCGGGGACGGGACTCGGTACGAGCAGTACTTC. Translating gives CASSVGDGTRYEQYF.

This clonotype was seen repeatedly, ten times or more. This chain uses TRBV6-4 with TRBJ2-2, with D possibly being TRBD2 (6 bases). Germline V gene data show CDR1 as MRHNA and CDR2 as SNTAGT. V lost 4 bases and J 4 bases, leaving 16 bases between the germline ends. This CDR3 comprises 16 residues. The CDR3 DNA is TGTGCCAGCAGTGCCGGAGGGGCCGGGGGCACCGGGGAGCTGTTTTTT. It yields the protein CASSAGGAGGTGELFF.